This T cell receptor (beta chain) came from a study of early T cells in non-severe SARS-CoV-2 infection. Across the study: Chains were unpaired, as sequencing was done on bulk RNA from unsorted whole blood.

In TCRdb, the 5' RACE reads were re-called with MiXCR into one record per CDR3 protein. The sample shows about 64,000 distinct CDR3 sequences, more than 4% of them seen only once. The germline gives CDR1 SGHTA, CDR2 FQGNSA. J lost 7 bases, V lost 1 base, and 4 bases had no gene match. The CDR3 totals 15 residues. Ten or more counts support this clonotype. The rearrangement uses TRBV7-2 and TRBJ1-6, with 7 bases matching TRBD1. The sample consisted of whole blood. This sequence was found in an adult who was a healthcare worker with PCR-confirmed SARS-CoV-2 infection or an uninfected control (not recorded which). The CDR3 loop is CASSLEAGGNSPLHF. CDR3 DNA: TGTGCCAGCAGCTTAGAGGCAGGGGGGAATTCACCCCTCCACTTT.